This entry lists 30 T cell receptor beta chains sequenced from one sample in a study of monozygotic twins with inflammatory bowel disease. TCRdb re-called the 5' RACE reads and shows each CDR3 protein once, DNA omitted. The sample features about 160,000 distinct CDR3 sequences, with 2.4% in its top ten. Sequencing was done on a sample of blood. The receptors derive from a human donor with ulcerative colitis or Crohn's disease, or a healthy co-twin of an affected twin (not recorded which).

The gene calls are TRBV7-8 and TRBJ2-2; the TCRdb D gene call, TRBD2, has no DNA to confirm it. Germline V lookup: CDR1 SGHVS, CDR2 FQNEAQ. The CDR3 has 17 amino acids. The chain's CDR3 is CASSLPSSGSDTGELFF.

V is TRBV7-6 and J is TRBJ2-2; TCRdb names TRBD1, which stays unverified in the absence of DNA. The CDR3 is 17 residues long. Germline V gene sequence: CDR1 SGHVS, CDR2 FNYEAQ. CDR3 region: CASSLLRQGANTGELFF.

The chain is built from TRBV20-1 and TRBJ2-5; the D call from TCRdb, TRBD1, cannot be confirmed without DNA. This CDR3 is 14 amino acids long. The V gene's germline CDR1 is DFQATT and CDR2 SNEGSKA (reference sequence). CDR3 in amino acids: CSASKWPGQETQYF.

The V and J genes are TRBV19 and TRBJ1-2; the D call of TRBD1 rests on TCRdb alone, since no DNA is present to check it. CDR1 and CDR2 (germline): LNHDA, SQIVND (reference sequence). The CDR3 has 13 residues. CDR3 sequence reads: CASRGQGRYGYTF.

The CDR3 region is CASGEVGNTIYF. V usage is TRBV19 and J usage is TRBJ1-3. The length of the CDR3 is 12 residues. The germline CDR1 and CDR2 sequences are LNHDA and SQIVND (reference sequence).

This CDR3 reads CASSPYRQVTDTQYF. The rearrangement uses TRBV14 and TRBJ2-3; TCRdb proposes TRBD2, but this gene call is untestable without DNA. Germline assignment: CDR1 SGHDN and CDR2 FVKESK. The CDR3 sequence is 15 residues long.

The rearrangement joins TRBV20-1 to TRBJ2-1; there is no DNA to check the TCRdb D call of TRBD2. From germline, CDR1 is DFQATT and CDR2 SNEGSKA (reference sequence). The CDR3 loop spans 15 amino acids. The chain's CDR3 is CSAIPGASGYNEQFF.

V is TRBV4-2 and J is TRBJ1-4. The CDR3 totals 16 residues. Germline CDR1 and CDR2: LGHNA and YNFKEQ. The CDR3 loop is CASSRDSEASNEKLFF.

The genes are TRBV24-1 and TRBJ2-2; TCRdb gives TRBD1 as the D gene, but with no DNA this cannot be confirmed. The CDR3 is made up of 17 amino acids. The germline CDR1 and CDR2 sequences are KGHDR and SFDVKD. CDR3 region: CATSDPYGQGGTGELFF.

The rearrangement joins TRBV6-1 to TRBJ1-6. From germline, CDR1 is MNHNS and CDR2 SASEGT. The CDR3 covers 14 residues. CDR3 residues: CASSASGGDSPLHF.

V gene TRBV12-3 or TRBV12-4 combines with J gene TRBJ2-3; absent DNA, TCRdb's TRBD2 call cannot be checked. There are 15 residues in the CDR3. The CDR3 sequence: CASITGLAATDTQYF.

V and J are TRBV7-9 and TRBJ2-1; TCRdb's D call of TRBD2 is untestable without DNA. This CDR3 has 14 residues. The germline CDR1 and CDR2 sequences are SEHNR and FQNEAQ (reference sequence). The CDR3 reads CASSLDGSWDEQFF.

The chain uses TRBV5-4 and TRBJ1-1; TCRdb returns TRBD1, unconfirmable since there is no DNA. Looked up from germline, CDR1 is SGHNT and CDR2 is YYREEE (reference sequence). The CDR3 has 13 amino acids. The chain's CDR3 is CASSLSPRAEAFF.

The rearrangement links TRBV18 to TRBJ2-1. Germline CDR1 is KGHSH and CDR2 is LQKENI. The CDR3 has 14 amino acids. The CDR3: CASSPRFQSNEQFF.

The genes are TRBV6-1 and TRBJ1-4; as DNA is missing, the TRBD1 call by TCRdb cannot be tested. This CDR3 has 16 residues. From germline, CDR1 is MNHNS and CDR2 SASEGT. CDR3 sequence: CASSENLGQGDEKLFF.

The chain uses TRBV5-1 and TRBJ2-1; with no DNA, the TCRdb D assignment of TRBD1 cannot be verified. This CDR3 is built from 15 residues. Germline loops: CDR1 SGHRS, CDR2 YFSETQ. CDR3 amino acids: CASSPTLGTNNEQFF.

The V gene is TRBV7-2, the J gene TRBJ2-7. The CDR3 contains 13 residues. In germline, CDR1 is SGHTA, CDR2 FQGNSA. The CDR3 here is CASSEGPVYEQYF.

V gene TRBV7-2 combines with J gene TRBJ2-3; as DNA is missing, the TRBD1 call by TCRdb cannot be tested. The CDR3 is 15 residues long. Germline lookup yields CDR1 SGHTA and CDR2 FQGNSA. The CDR3 protein is CASSRRDRGLYTQYF.

The chain is built from TRBV4-1 and TRBJ2-1; there is no DNA to check the TCRdb D call of TRBD2. CDR1 MGHRA and CDR2 YSYEKL come from the germline V gene. The length of the CDR3 is 17 residues. CDR3 amino acids: CASSPSVGAGIYNEQFF.

The CDR3 reads CASSLLSTEAFF. This chain links TRBV5-5 with TRBJ1-1. The CDR3 extends over 12 amino acids. In germline, CDR1 is SGHKS, CDR2 YYEKEE (reference sequence).

Here the CDR3 reads CASNPHGQYTEAFF. This chain links TRBV28 with TRBJ1-1; with no DNA, the TCRdb D assignment of TRBD1 cannot be verified. CDR3 length: 14 amino acids. Germline V gene data show CDR1 as MDHEN and CDR2 as SYDVKM.

This sequence joins TRBV7-9 and TRBJ1-6; the TRBD1 assignment by TCRdb is unverifiable without DNA. Germline CDR1 and CDR2: SEHNR and FQNEAQ (reference sequence). This CDR3 spans 16 amino acids. The CDR3 is CASSFQTTGGGSHLHF. Together with reference TRBV7-9 and TRBJ1-6, the CDR3 gives the full variable domain: DTGVSQNPRHKITKRGQNVTFRCDPISEHNRLYWYRQTLGQGPEFLTYFQNEAQLEKSRLLSDRFSAERPKGSFSTLEIQRTEQGDSAMYLCASSFQTTGGGSHLHFGNGTRLTVT.

CDR3: CASSLAWGQQFF. V and J are TRBV7-6 and TRBJ2-1; TCRdb outputs TRBD1, but without DNA this stays unchecked. The CDR3 runs to 12 residues. Per germline, CDR1 SGHVS and CDR2 FNYEAQ.

The chain links TRBV7-2 to TRBJ1-1. The CDR3 totals 14 residues. Germline V lookup: CDR1 SGHTA, CDR2 FQGNSA. CDR3 residues: CASSLKGLNTEAFF.

V usage is TRBV7-2 and J usage is TRBJ2-5; there is no DNA to check the TCRdb D call of TRBD2. The CDR3 runs 14 residues. Germline V gene sequence: CDR1 SGHTA, CDR2 FQGNSA. The chain's CDR3 is CASSVNSGIQTQYF.

The chain recombines TRBV7-2 with TRBJ2-7; TCRdb lists TRBD2, though no DNA is available to test this call. The CDR3 consists of 15 residues. Germline V gene data show CDR1 as SGHTA and CDR2 as FQGNSA. CDR3 loop: CASSSVSGGVNEQYF.

The rearrangement links TRBV7-2 to TRBJ2-7. Per germline, CDR1 SGHTA and CDR2 FQGNSA. CDR3 length: 15 residues. This CDR3 reads CASSLIAGASYEQYF.

The chain combines TRBV4-3 with TRBJ2-7; checking the TCRdb D call of TRBD1 is not possible without DNA. CDR3 length equals 13 residues. Germline CDR1 reads LGHNA; CDR2 reads YSLEER. The CDR3 loop reads CASSRGTAYDQYF.

The chain couples TRBV5-4 to TRBJ2-5; TCRdb names TRBD2, which stays unverified in the absence of DNA. CDR3 length: 19 amino acids. The germline CDR1 and CDR2 sequences are SGHNT and YYREEE (reference sequence). CDR3 region: CASSLARTSGGAPQETQYF.

The CDR3 here is CASSLLGQPEGQYF. This chain joins TRBV7-2 and TRBJ2-5; TCRdb's D call, TRBD2, is unchecked because there is no DNA. Germline V gene data show CDR1 as SGHTA and CDR2 as FQGNSA. The CDR3 totals 14 residues.